Below are 23 T cell receptor beta chains sequenced from a single sample in a study of HIV-infected patients and healthy controls. cDNA was made from approximately 500 ng RNA using alpha and beta constant primers. Using multiplexing indices, alpha and beta chain libraries were generated apart by chain-specific third strand synthesis. TCRdb re-derived calls from the 5' RACE reads in MiXCR, one entry per CDR3 protein. The table has 12,000 to 15,000 distinct CDR3 sequences, roughly a tenth seen once. Whole blood was used without fractionation, so all unsorted peripheral T cells were included. The sequenced sample was blood. The receptors derive from an adult in good health.

This clonotype has a count of ten or more. The J gene is TRBJ1-3, the V gene TRBV7-2; D possibly corresponds to TRBD1 (5 bases). The V and J ends lost 0 bases and 5 bases respectively, with 11 bases between them. CDR3 length equals 15 residues. The germline CDR1 and CDR2 sequences are SGHTA and FQGNSA. CDR3 amino acids: CASSLAGDSRNTIYF. The CDR3 nucleotides read TGTGCCAGCAGCTTAGCGGGGGATAGTAGAAACACCATATATTTT.

Sample share makes this clonotype medium-sized. This chain links TRBV7-6 with TRBJ2-5, with D perhaps matching TRBD2 (7 bases). The germline V gene encodes CDR1 SGHVS and CDR2 FNYEAQ. This CDR3 region has 21 residues. Trimming took 2 bases from V and 1 from J, leaving 29 bases between them. The chain's CDR3 is CASSLLGGGAATRLVQETQYF. DNA of the CDR3: TGTGCCAGCAGCTTACTGGGGGGGGGCGCCGCGACTCGCCTCGTCCAAGAGACCCAGTACTTC.

There are many counts of this clonotype. The chain has TRBV12-3 or TRBV12-4 and TRBJ1-2; D is ambiguous. The CDR3 has 12 residues. The V end lost 4 bases, the J end lost 6 bases, and 9 bases lay between the germline ends. The DNA for the CDR3 is TGTGCCAGCAGTTCAGCAGTGGATGGCTACACCTTC. Protein: CASSSAVDGYTF.

The J gene is TRBJ1-6, the V gene TRBV28; D is undetermined. This CDR3 region has 15 residues. The germline V gene encodes CDR1 MDHEN and CDR2 SYDVKM. V was shortened by 5 bases and J by 8 bases, with 16 bases between the two germline ends. CDR3 DNA: TGTGCCAGCAGTCCGACCCTTCGTGGTGATTCACCCCTCCACTTT. Translation: CASSPTLRGDSPLHF.

This clonotype qualifies as medium-sized. In DNA form, the CDR3 reads TGCAGTATGGGACTAGCGGGAGCCTACGAGCAGTACTTC. Translation: CSMGLAGAYEQYF. This chain joins TRBV20-1 and TRBJ2-7; 14 nucleotides agree with TRBD2. The CDR3 covers 13 residues. After removal of 8 bases from V and 2 bases from J, the junction contained 2 bases not matched to a gene. Germline CDR1 reads DFQATT; CDR2 reads SNEGSKA (reference sequence).

The rearrangement uses TRBV5-4 and TRBJ2-6; D possibly corresponds to TRBD1 (5 bases). This CDR3 comprises 15 residues. Trimming removed 2 bases from V and 2 bases from J, with 8 bases in between. The germline gives CDR1 SGHNT, CDR2 YYREEE (reference sequence). The CDR3 protein is CASSLAGTGANVLTF. CDR3 DNA sequence: TGTGCCAGCAGCTTAGCAGGGACTGGGGCCAACGTCCTGACTTTC. The complete variable domain, with remaining parts taken from reference TRBV5-4 and TRBJ2-6, reads ETGVTQSPTHLIKTRGQQVTLRCSSQSGHNTVSWYQQALGQGPQFIFQYYREEENGRGNFPPRFSGLQFPNYSSELNVNALELDDSALYLCASSLAGTGANVLTFGAGSRLTVL.

This clonotype occurred once. The rearrangement uses TRBV29-1 and TRBJ2-1; 10 nucleotides match TRBD2. CDR1 is SQVTM, CDR2 ANQGSEA, per germline. The ends lost 4 bases at V and 7 bases at J; junction bases unmatched: 13. The CDR3 covers 16 residues. The CDR3 nucleotides are TGCAGCGTTGGGGGGTGGGCTAGCGGGAGTCCGAATGAGCAGTTCTTC. This codes for CSVGGWASGSPNEQFF.

V usage is TRBV18 and J usage is TRBJ2-4; D is unclear. From germline, CDR1 is KGHSH and CDR2 LQKENI. The V end lost 1 base, the J end lost 0 bases, and 10 bases lay between the germline ends. This CDR3 comprises 16 residues. The CDR3 DNA reads TGTGCCAGCTCACCACTTCCAGAAGTAGCCAAAAACATTCAGTACTTC. It yields the protein CASSPLPEVAKNIQYF. Based on the CDR3 plus reference TRBV18 and TRBJ2-4, the full variable domain is NAGVMQNPRHLVRRRGQEARLRCSPMKGHSHVYWYRQLPEEGLKFMVYLQKENIIDESGMPKERFSAEFPKEGPSILRIQQVVRGDSAAYFCASSPLPEVAKNIQYFGAGTRLSVL.

By proportion, this clonotype is medium-sized. The chain carries TRBV6-4 and TRBJ2-3; D is perhaps TRBD1 or TRBD2 (5 bases each). V dropped 6 bases and J dropped 2 bases, with 12 bases sitting between them. Germline assignment: CDR1 MRHNA and CDR2 SNTAGT. The CDR3 runs 14 residues. The CDR3 protein is CASRHRDATDTQYF. The CDR3 coding sequence is TGTGCCAGCAGGCACCGGGACGCCACAGATACGCAGTATTTT.

The chain carries TRBV19 and TRBJ1-2; D might be TRBD1 (5 bases). CDR3 length: 13 residues. The V end was cut by 11 bases, the J end by 2 bases, with 15 bases between. CDR1 is LNHDA, CDR2 SQIVND, per germline (reference sequence). The CDR3 sequence: CAVGGRFNYGYTF. The CDR3 DNA is TGTGCCGTGGGGGGGAGGTTCAACTATGGCTACACCTTC.

Judged by abundance, this clonotype is medium-sized (0.01 to 0.1%). The chain recombines TRBV12-3 or TRBV12-4 with TRBJ1-5; weak D call: TRBD1 (6 bases). Trimming removed 6 bases from V and 6 bases from J, with 18 bases in between. CDR3 length: 15 residues. The CDR3 DNA reads as TGTGCCAGCAGCTCCCCTCAGGGGTCTCGTCAGCCCCAGCATTTT. Its translation: CASSSPQGSRQPQHF.

This clonotype was seen at least ten times. This chain links TRBV20-1 with TRBJ2-7, with 8 bases matching TRBD2. Trimming removed 6 bases from V and 6 bases from J; junction bases left unmatched: 7. This CDR3 comprises 12 residues. The germline V gene encodes CDR1 DFQATT and CDR2 SNEGSKA (reference sequence). The CDR3 sequence is CSAREDGREQYF. CDR3 nucleotide sequence: TGCAGTGCGCGGGAGGATGGACGCGAGCAGTACTTC.

The chain joins TRBV5-4 to TRBJ1-4; D not certain. Germline V gene data show CDR1 as SGHNT and CDR2 as YYREEE (reference sequence). V lost 0 bases and J 1 base, leaving 4 bases between the germline ends. The CDR3 loop spans 14 amino acids. The CDR3 coding sequence is TGTGCCAGCAGCTTGGGACAAACTAATGAAAAACTGTTTTTT. Translation gives CASSLGQTNEKLFF. Based on the CDR3 plus reference TRBV5-4 and TRBJ1-4, the full variable domain is ETGVTQSPTHLIKTRGQQVTLRCSSQSGHNTVSWYQQALGQGPQFIFQYYREEENGRGNFPPRFSGLQFPNYSSELNVNALELDDSALYLCASSLGQTNEKLFFGSGTQLSVL.

There are many counts of this clonotype. The chain couples TRBV7-2 to TRBJ2-1, with D hard to call. V lost 5 bases and J 4 bases, leaving 6 bases between the germline ends. CDR1 and CDR2 from the germline V gene are SGHTA and FQGNSA. CDR3 length equals 12 residues. CDR3 bases: TGTGCCAGCAGCCCAGAGTACAATGAGCAGTTCTTC. Protein product: CASSPEYNEQFF.

In this sample, this clonotype is medium-sized. The DNA of the CDR3 is TGCAGCGTTGGGATGGCGGGGGGGCGTGGAGATACGCAGTATTTT. Translation: CSVGMAGGRGDTQYF. This sequence joins TRBV29-1 and TRBJ2-3; 9 nucleotides match TRBD2. This CDR3 region has 15 residues. The junction had 10 bases not matched to a gene; V was cut back by 4 bases and J by 5 bases. Germline CDR1 and CDR2: SQVTM and ANQGSEA.

In its sample, this clonotype ranks as medium-sized (0.01 to 0.1%). The chain links TRBV7-2 to TRBJ1-5; D gene uncertain. CDR1 is SGHTA and CDR2 is FQGNSA in the germline V gene. Trimming left V 0 bases short and J 2 bases short, with 8 bases between. The CDR3 has 15 amino acids. This chain's CDR3 is CASSLAGNGNQPQHF. DNA of the CDR3: TGTGCCAGCAGCTTAGCGGGAAACGGCAATCAGCCCCAGCATTTT.

This clonotype has ten or more counts. The genes are TRBV7-9 and TRBJ1-4, with TRBD1 identical over 7 bases. CDR3 length: 15 residues. J was trimmed by 3 bases and V by 1 base; bases with no gene match: 2. Germline loops: CDR1 SEHNR, CDR2 FQNEAQ (reference sequence). The CDR3: CASSLGGTANEKLFF. As DNA, the CDR3 is TGTGCCAGCAGCTTAGGCGGGACAGCTAATGAAAAACTGTTTTTT.

There are many counts of this clonotype. The chain links TRBV7-2 to TRBJ2-1; 7 bases align to TRBD1. With 5 bases clipped from V and 9 bases from J, the junction kept 4 bases outside the gene matches. The CDR3 sequence is 12 residues long. The germline CDR1 and CDR2 sequences are SGHTA and FQGNSA. CDR3 DNA sequence: TGTGCCAGCAGCCCCACAGGGGTTGAGCAGTTCTTC. The encoded protein is CASSPTGVEQFF.

This clonotype is medium-sized by share. The CDR3 sequence: CSARGRGKKETQYF. CDR3 coding DNA: TGCAGTGCTAGAGGACGGGGCAAAAAAGAGACCCAGTACTTC. The gene calls are TRBV20-1 and TRBJ2-5; either TRBD1 or TRBD2 may supply D (5 bases each). CDR3 size: 14 residues. Per the germline V gene, CDR1 is DFQATT and CDR2 is SNEGSKA (reference sequence). V was clipped by 1 base and J by 3 bases, with 12 bases between them.

In this sample, this clonotype turned up many times. The chain couples TRBV5-4 to TRBJ1-5, with D tentatively TRBD1 (5 bases). CDR1 and CDR2 from the germline V gene are SGHNT and YYREEE (reference sequence). CDR3 length: 14 amino acids. V was clipped by 1 base and J by 3 bases, with 8 bases between them. Here the CDR3 DNA reads TGTGCCAGCAGCTTGAGGGACTTCAATCAGCCCCAGCATTTT. Its translation is CASSLRDFNQPQHF.

There are many counts of this clonotype. The rearrangement links TRBV19 to TRBJ2-1; TRBD2 aligns across 8 bases. Trimming removed 5 bases from V and 4 bases from J; junction bases left unmatched: 4. From germline, CDR1 is LNHDA and CDR2 SQIVND (reference sequence). The CDR3 totals 14 residues. The CDR3 here is CASSRGGLYNEQFF. The CDR3 DNA reads TGTGCCAGTAGTCGGGGGGGACTTTACAATGAGCAGTTCTTC.

By sample share, this clonotype is medium-sized (0.01 to 0.1%). The chain couples TRBV7-2 to TRBJ2-5; TRBD1 matches at 9 bases. The trim removed 5 bases at V and 4 bases at J, leaving 8 bases unmatched. This CDR3 region has 15 residues. Looked up from germline, CDR1 is SGHTA and CDR2 is FQGNSA. The CDR3 sequence is CASSTDRGGGETQYF. CDR3 bases: TGTGCCAGCAGCACCGACAGGGGGGGAGGAGAGACCCAGTACTTC.

The chain recombines TRBV10-3 with TRBJ1-1; D is uncertain. This CDR3 spans 13 amino acids. Germline loops: CDR1 ENHRY, CDR2 SYGVKD. The V end was cut by 0 bases, the J end by 0 bases, with 2 bases between. CDR3 DNA sequence: TGTGCCATCAGTGAGTCAGTGAACACTGAAGCTTTCTTT. Amino acid sequence: CAISESVNTEAFF.